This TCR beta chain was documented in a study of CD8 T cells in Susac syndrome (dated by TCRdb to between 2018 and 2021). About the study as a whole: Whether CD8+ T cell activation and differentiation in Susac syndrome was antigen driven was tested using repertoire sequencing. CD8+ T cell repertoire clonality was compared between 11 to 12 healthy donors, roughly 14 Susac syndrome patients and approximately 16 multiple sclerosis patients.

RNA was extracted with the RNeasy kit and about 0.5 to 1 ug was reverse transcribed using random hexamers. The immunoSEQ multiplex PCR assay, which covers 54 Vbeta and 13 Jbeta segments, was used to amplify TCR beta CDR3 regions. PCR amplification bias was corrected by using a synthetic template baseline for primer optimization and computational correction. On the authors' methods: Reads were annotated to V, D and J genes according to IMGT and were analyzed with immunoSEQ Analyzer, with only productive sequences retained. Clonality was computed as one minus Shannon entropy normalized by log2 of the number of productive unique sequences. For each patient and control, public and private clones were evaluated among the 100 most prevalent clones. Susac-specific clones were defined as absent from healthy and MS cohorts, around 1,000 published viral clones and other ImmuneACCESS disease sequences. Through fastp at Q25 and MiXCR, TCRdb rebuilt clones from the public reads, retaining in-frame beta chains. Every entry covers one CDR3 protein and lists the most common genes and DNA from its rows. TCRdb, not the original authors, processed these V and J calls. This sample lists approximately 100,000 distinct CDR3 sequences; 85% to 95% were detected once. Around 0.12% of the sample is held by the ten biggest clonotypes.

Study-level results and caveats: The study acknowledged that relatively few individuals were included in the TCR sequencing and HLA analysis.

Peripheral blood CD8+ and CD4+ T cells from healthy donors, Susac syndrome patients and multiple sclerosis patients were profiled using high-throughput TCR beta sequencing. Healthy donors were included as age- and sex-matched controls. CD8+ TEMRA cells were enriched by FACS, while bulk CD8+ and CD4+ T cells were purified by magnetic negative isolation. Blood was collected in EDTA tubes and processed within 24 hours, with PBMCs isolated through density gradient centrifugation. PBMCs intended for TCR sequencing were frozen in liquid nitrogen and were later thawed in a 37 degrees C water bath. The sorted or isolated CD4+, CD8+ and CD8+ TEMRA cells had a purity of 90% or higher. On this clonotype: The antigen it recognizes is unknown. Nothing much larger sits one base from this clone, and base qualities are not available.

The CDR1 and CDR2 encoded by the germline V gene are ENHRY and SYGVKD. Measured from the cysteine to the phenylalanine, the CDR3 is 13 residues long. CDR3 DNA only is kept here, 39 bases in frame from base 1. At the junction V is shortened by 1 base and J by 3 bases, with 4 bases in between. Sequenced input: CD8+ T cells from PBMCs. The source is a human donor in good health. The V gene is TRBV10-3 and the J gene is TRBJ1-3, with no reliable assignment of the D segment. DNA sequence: TGTGCCATCAGTGAGTTCCTTGGAAACACCATATATTTT. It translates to CAISEFLGNTIYF.